Sequencing of this TCR beta chain was carried out in a study of CD8+CD57+ T cells in acquired aplastic anemia. Study details: On average, sorted CD4+ and CD8+ cells gave approximately 3.5 ug of DNA. Reads per healthy sample averaged approximately 10 million (CD4+) and fewer than 13 million (CD8+).

Findings and caveats of the study: Sharing between patients and controls was observed for around 30 CD8+ CDR3 sequences. Patients and controls were not found to differ significantly in CD8+ Simpson's diversity.

Note on this clonotype: Its antigen is unidentified.

CDR3 and TCR beta VDJ profiling relied on genomic DNA as the template. TCRdb recomputed calls from the reads with MiXCR, one row per CDR3 protein. The data hold about 210,000 distinct CDR3 sequences, with about 37% observed a single time. This sequence was found in a human donor in good health, serving as a control. Sequenced sample: sorted CD4+, CD8+, or CD8+CD57+ T cells (not recorded which) from PBMCs.

The CDR3 coding sequence is TGTGCCAGCAGTTACTCGCGGGGCATCTACGAGCAGTACTTC. Translation: CASSYSRGIYEQYF. The chain employs TRBV6-2 or TRBV6-3 and TRBJ2-7, with D possibly being TRBD2 (6 bases). The CDR3 consists of 14 residues. V was shortened by 0 bases and J by 3 bases, with 9 bases between the two germline ends. CDR1 and CDR2 (germline): MNHEY, SVGEGT.